This T cell receptor beta chain was sequenced during a study of blood T cells in healthy people across ages (dated by TCRdb to between 2015 and 2017). With regard to the full study: In model experiments, template switching captured about one uniquely barcoded TCR beta cDNA molecule for every two T cells. Donors of different ages were randomly distributed across sequencing lanes to avoid experimental bias. To track age-related changes in TCR beta repertoire diversity, the study relied on deep sequencing normalized with unique cDNA molecular identifiers. Using the same blood draw, the study looked at two additional independent replicas of 1 million unique cDNA reads for two donors, one aged 18 to 30 and the other aged 80 or older. Donors were grouped into four age groups: young (average approximately 16 years), middle-aged (39), aged (around 60) and long-lived (approximately 82).

This clonotype was found many times. Its binding antigen is unknown. Base-call qualities are not available, and no considerably larger clone is one nucleotide away. The germline V gene provides CDR1 SQVTM and CDR2 ANQGSEA. V sheds 6 bases and J sheds 5 bases, leaving 13 bases between their ends. Its CDR3 holds 12 amino acids, cysteine through phenylalanine. Just the 36-base CDR3 DNA is kept, in frame starting at base 1. The library was produced with 5' RACE. The data were produced on an Illumina HiSeq 2500. A second PCR of about 6 to 11 cycles was performed with a sample-barcoded 5' primer and a J-beta primer mix. A unique molecular identifier was introduced onto each TCR beta cDNA molecule by a template-switch 5' adaptor carrying 12 random nucleotides. Each sample yielded at least 3 million CDR3-containing paired-end reads. All of the RNA was converted into first-strand cDNA using the Mint cDNA synthesis kit, with a TRBC-specific oligonucleotide serving as the primer. Following uracil-DNA glycosylase treatment, all cDNA underwent a first 18-cycle PCR with the universal primers M1SS and BC2_uni_R. Processing in the source paper ran as follows. Each sample was normalized by randomly selecting 1 million high-quality reads, each carrying a distinct molecular identifier. Instead of being binned into consensus sequences, reads with shared molecular identifiers were discarded. MiTCR, run with a Q25 quality threshold and the strictest error-elimination algorithm, handled CDR3 identification, clonotype clustering and error correction. Lower-bound total TCR beta diversity was estimated with a nonparametric unseen species model using Euler transformation. TCRdb reprocessing: public reads trimmed at Q25 with fastp, clones called with MiXCR, in-frame beta chains kept. Each CDR3 protein gets just one entry, which takes the most common genes and DNA from the rows behind it. TCRdb's processing, not the study's, gives the V and J calls here. This sample gives over 600,000 distinct CDR3 sequences in total; around a fifth of them show up just once. The ten largest clones add up to around 3.4% of the sample.

Systemically healthy Caucasian individuals from Russia, approximately 39 in total and aged roughly 6 to 90 years, were included as donors. Each donor gave about 11 milliliters of peripheral blood, drawn into EDTA-treated Vacutainer tubes. Ficoll-Paque density-gradient centrifugation was used to isolate PBMCs, with at least 6 million per sample. Total RNA, at least 6 micrograms per sample, was extracted from PBMCs with Trizol reagent. The percentages of naive CD45RAhigh/CD27high T cells were determined by flow cytometry on a PBMC aliquot from every donor. The full study reports these points: Estimates of total diversity based on one million sequenced T cells were regarded as lower bounds and as underestimates. As age increased, observed TCR beta diversity per million T cells dropped in a roughly linear way, and a significant reduction was already evident by age 40. The long-lived group showed more naive CD4+ T cells, fewer expanded clones and increased TCR diversity than the aged group, suggesting age selection. Because profiling used bulk unsorted PBMCs, naive and antigen-experienced compartments could not be compared conclusively. The CMV infection status of donors was not known, potentially confounding age-related changes in expanded clonotypes. Observed TCR beta diversity correlated strongly with the percentage of naive T cells measured by flow cytometry.

The sequenced material came from blood. The TCR comes from a man in his 70s in good health. This sequence uses TRBV29-1 and TRBJ2-5; the D gene could be TRBD1 or TRBD2, each one agreeing over 5 bases. The bases are TGCAGCGTAGGTCGGGACGGTGAGACCCAGTACTTC. Translation gives CSVGRDGETQYF.